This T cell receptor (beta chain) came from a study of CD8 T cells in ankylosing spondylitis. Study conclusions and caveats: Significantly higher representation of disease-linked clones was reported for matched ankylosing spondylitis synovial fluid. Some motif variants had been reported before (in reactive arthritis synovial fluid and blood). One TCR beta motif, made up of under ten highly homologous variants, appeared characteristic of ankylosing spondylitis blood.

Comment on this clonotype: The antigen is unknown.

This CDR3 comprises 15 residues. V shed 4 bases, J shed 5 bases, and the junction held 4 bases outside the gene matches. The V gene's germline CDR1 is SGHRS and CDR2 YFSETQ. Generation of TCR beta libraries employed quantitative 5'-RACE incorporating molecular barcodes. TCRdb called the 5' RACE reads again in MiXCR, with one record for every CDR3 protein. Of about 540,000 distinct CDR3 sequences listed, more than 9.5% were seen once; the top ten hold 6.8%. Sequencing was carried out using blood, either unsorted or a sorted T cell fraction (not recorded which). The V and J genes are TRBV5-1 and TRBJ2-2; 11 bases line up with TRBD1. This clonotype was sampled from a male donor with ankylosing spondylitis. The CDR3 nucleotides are TGCGCCAGCAGCGAGGACAGGGGGCGTACCGGGGAGCTGTTTTTT. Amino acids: CASSEDRGRTGELFF.